These T cell receptor beta chains were read from a single sample in a study of cytomegalovirus exposure and HLA in healthy donors. Method: immunoSEQ multiplex PCR; TCRdb's copy keeps in-frame clones and lacks some. This table has 100,000 or so clones, roughly 94% appearing once. Sequenced: PBMCs. Receptor source: a woman aged 18-35 years in good health and CMV-seronegative. The CDR3 runs from the conserved cysteine through the conserved F or W. D genes are given only for firm matches. Clone size is not always given. Where it is, it says once, few, many or a class for expanded clones.

v_gene: TRBV9; len: 13; abundance: -; d_gene: -; j_gene: TRBJ2-3; CDR3nt: TGTGCCAGCAGCGTCGGAGGAAATCCTACGCAGTATTTT; CDR3aa: CASSVGGNPTQYF
v_gene: TRBV5-1; len: 15; abundance: -; d_gene: -; j_gene: TRBJ2-5; CDR3nt: TGCGCCAGCAGCCCCCGCGGGATGTACCAAGAGACCCAGTACTTC; CDR3aa: CASSPRGMYQETQYF
v_gene: TRBV10-2; len: 16; abundance: -; d_gene: -; j_gene: TRBJ1-3; CDR3nt: TGCGCCAGCAGTGAGTCCTACCTTAGTGCTGGAAACACCATATATTTT; CDR3aa: CASSESYLSAGNTIYF
v_gene: TRBV19; len: 15; abundance: -; d_gene: -; j_gene: TRBJ2-1; CDR3nt: TGTGCCAGTAGAAGCGACCGGAGCTCCTACAATGAGCAGTTCTTC; CDR3aa: CASRSDRSSYNEQFF
v_gene: TRBV27; len: 15; abundance: -; d_gene: -; j_gene: TRBJ1-5; CDR3nt: TGTGCCAGCACTCCAGACAGAAATAGCAATCAGCCCCAGCATTTT; CDR3aa: CASTPDRNSNQPQHF
v_gene: TRBV27; len: 16; abundance: once; d_gene: TRBD2; j_gene: TRBJ2-1; CDR3nt: TGTGCCAGCAGGACCCTCCTAGCGGGAGTTGGGCTTGAGCAGTTCTTC; CDR3aa: CASRTLLAGVGLEQFF
v_gene: TRBV27; len: 15; abundance: -; d_gene: TRBD1; j_gene: TRBJ1-2; CDR3nt: TGTGCCAGCAGTTTAGGGACAGGGAAGGACTATGGCTACACCTTC; CDR3aa: CASSLGTGKDYGYTF
v_gene: TRBV19; len: 15; abundance: -; d_gene: -; j_gene: TRBJ1-4; CDR3nt: TGTGCCAGTAGTGCGAACAGGGAAACTAATGAAAAACTGTTTTTT; CDR3aa: CASSANRETNEKLFF
v_gene: TRBV7-2; len: 15; abundance: once; d_gene: TRBD1; j_gene: TRBJ1-1; CDR3nt: TGTGCCAGCAGCTTGGGACAGGCCGTGAACACTGAAGCTTTCTTT; CDR3aa: CASSLGQAVNTEAFF
v_gene: TRBV19; len: 18; abundance: once; d_gene: TRBD1; j_gene: TRBJ1-1; CDR3nt: TGTGCCAGTAGTCAACTCCCCGGGACAGGGGCGAAGAACACTGAAGCTTTCTTT; CDR3aa: CASSQLPGTGAKNTEAFF
v_gene: TRBV5-1; len: 16; abundance: -; d_gene: -; j_gene: TRBJ1-1; CDR3nt: TGCGCCAGCAGCTTGGGTTCCTCCTCGAGAGGGACTGAAGCTTTCTTT; CDR3aa: CASSLGSSSRGTEAFF
v_gene: TRBV28; len: 14; abundance: once; d_gene: -; j_gene: TRBJ1-1; CDR3nt: TGTGCCAGCAGTTACGGCAGGTCGAACACTGAAGCTTTCTTT; CDR3aa: CASSYGRSNTEAFF
v_gene: TRBV25-1; len: 14; abundance: -; d_gene: TRBD2; j_gene: TRBJ2-2; CDR3nt: TGTGCCAGCACTTTCGGGGGGGGCACCGGGGAGCTGTTTTTT; CDR3aa: CASTFGGGTGELFF
v_gene: TRBV5-4; len: 15; abundance: -; d_gene: -; j_gene: TRBJ2-1; CDR3nt: TGTGCCAGCAGCCGTGGAGCCTGGTGGGTTAATGAGCAGTTCTTC; CDR3aa: CASSRGAWWVNEQFF
v_gene: TRBV4-1; len: 16; abundance: -; d_gene: TRBD1; j_gene: TRBJ2-3; CDR3nt: TGCGCCAGCAGCCAAAGCGGCCAGGGGGCGAAAGATACGCAGTATTTT; CDR3aa: CASSQSGQGAKDTQYF
v_gene: TRBV14; len: 15; abundance: -; d_gene: -; j_gene: TRBJ1-2; CDR3nt: TGTGCCAGCAGCCAAGATGGTAAAGGGGTCTATGGCTACACCTTC; CDR3aa: CASSQDGKGVYGYTF
v_gene: TRBV19; len: 15; abundance: -; d_gene: TRBD1; j_gene: TRBJ2-7; CDR3nt: TGTGCCAGTAGTACGCAAAAGACAGGGCCCTACGAGCAGTACTTC; CDR3aa: CASSTQKTGPYEQYF
v_gene: TRBV28; len: 11; abundance: -; d_gene: -; j_gene: TRBJ1-2; CDR3nt: TGTGCCAGCAGTAGCCACGCTGGCTACACCTTC; CDR3aa: CASSSHAGYTF
v_gene: TRBV6-6; len: 15; abundance: -; d_gene: TRBD1; j_gene: TRBJ1-5; CDR3nt: TGTGCCAGCAGTTCTACAGGGGCGGGGGGGCAGCCCCAGCATTTT; CDR3aa: CASSSTGAGGQPQHF
v_gene: TRBV11-2; len: 11; abundance: -; d_gene: -; j_gene: TRBJ2-7; CDR3nt: TGTGCCAGCAGCTCTCCGGGCGAGCAGTACTTC; CDR3aa: CASSSPGEQYF
v_gene: TRBV19; len: 15; abundance: -; d_gene: -; j_gene: TRBJ1-5; CDR3nt: TGTGCCAGTAGTATTTCGGGGTTAAGCAATCAGCCCCAGCATTTT; CDR3aa: CASSISGLSNQPQHF
v_gene: TRBV12-5; len: 14; abundance: -; d_gene: TRBD1; j_gene: TRBJ1-1; CDR3nt: TGTGCTAGTGGACTGGACAGGGCAAACACTGAAGCTTTCTTT; CDR3aa: CASGLDRANTEAFF
v_gene: TRBV4-1; len: 15; abundance: -; d_gene: -; j_gene: TRBJ1-2; CDR3nt: TGCGCCAGCAGCCAAGACAGGGGTTCTAACTATGGCTACACCTTC; CDR3aa: CASSQDRGSNYGYTF
v_gene: TRBV7-2; len: 13; abundance: -; d_gene: -; j_gene: TRBJ1-2; CDR3nt: TGTGCCAGCAGCTTAGTAGCCGGTAATGGCTACACCTTC; CDR3aa: CASSLVAGNGYTF
v_gene: TRBV9; len: 15; abundance: -; d_gene: -; j_gene: TRBJ1-4; CDR3nt: TGTGCCAGCAGCGTAGCTGGCGGCGCTAATGAAAAACTGTTTTTT; CDR3aa: CASSVAGGANEKLFF
v_gene: TRBV6-5; len: 11; abundance: -; d_gene: -; j_gene: TRBJ1-2; CDR3nt: TGTGCCCGTCGGGGGAACTATGGCTACACCTTC; CDR3aa: CARRGNYGYTF
v_gene: TRBV21-1; len: 17; abundance: once; d_gene: -; j_gene: TRBJ2-1; CDR3nt: TGTGCCAGCAGCAAAGGGTGCCAGCGGGAGGTCCACAATGAGCAGTTCTTC; CDR3aa: CASSKGCQREVHNEQFF
v_gene: TRBV29-1; len: 15; abundance: -; d_gene: TRBD2; j_gene: TRBJ2-3; CDR3nt: TGCAGCGTCGGGCATCTAGCGGGGGGGCTAGATACGCAGTATTTT; CDR3aa: CSVGHLAGGLDTQYF
v_gene: TRBV9; len: 14; abundance: once; d_gene: TRBD1; j_gene: TRBJ1-4; CDR3nt: TGTGCCAGCAGCGAGTGGGACAGGAATGAAAAACTGTTTTTT; CDR3aa: CASSEWDRNEKLFF
v_gene: TRBV28; len: 14; abundance: -; d_gene: TRBD1; j_gene: TRBJ2-7; CDR3nt: TGTGCCAGCAGCCGAGGGGACAGGCCGTACGAGCAGTACTTC; CDR3aa: CASSRGDRPYEQYF
v_gene: TRBV7-9; len: 13; abundance: -; d_gene: -; j_gene: TRBJ1-5; CDR3nt: TGTGCCAGCACCGACATGGGGGGTCAGCCCCAGCATTTT; CDR3aa: CASTDMGGQPQHF
v_gene: TRBV23-1; len: 13; abundance: -; d_gene: -; j_gene: TRBJ2-5; CDR3nt: TGCGCCAGCAGTCTGCCGGGAGAGGAGACCCAGTACTTC; CDR3aa: CASSLPGEETQYF
v_gene: TRBV7-3; len: 13; abundance: -; d_gene: -; j_gene: TRBJ1-4; CDR3nt: TGTGCCAGCAGCTTGGCGGTGAATGAAAAACTGTTTTTT; CDR3aa: CASSLAVNEKLFF
v_gene: TRBV19; len: 15; abundance: -; d_gene: TRBD1; j_gene: TRBJ2-5; CDR3nt: TGTGCCAGTAGTGTTGACAGGGAGTTGCAGGAGACCCAGTACTTC; CDR3aa: CASSVDRELQETQYF
v_gene: TRBV6-5; len: 14; abundance: -; d_gene: -; j_gene: TRBJ2-7; CDR3nt: TGTGCCAGCAGCTGGAGTGAAGACTCCTACGAGCAGTACTTC; CDR3aa: CASSWSEDSYEQYF
v_gene: TRBV7-8; len: 16; abundance: -; d_gene: TRBD2; j_gene: TRBJ2-7; CDR3nt: TGTGCCAGCAGCTTATCTACCCCAGCGGGAGGCTACGAGCAGTACTTC; CDR3aa: CASSLSTPAGGYEQYF
v_gene: TRBV9; len: 17; abundance: -; d_gene: TRBD1; j_gene: TRBJ1-2; CDR3nt: TGTGCCAGCAACCCAAGCCCTTTGGGACAGGGGTTCTATGGCTACACCTTC; CDR3aa: CASNPSPLGQGFYGYTF
v_gene: TRBV27; len: 15; abundance: -; d_gene: -; j_gene: TRBJ2-7; CDR3nt: TGTGCCAGCAGCCTTCAATCAGGGTTTTCCTACGAGCAGTACTTC; CDR3aa: CASSLQSGFSYEQYF
v_gene: TRBV4-2; len: 19; abundance: -; d_gene: -; j_gene: TRBJ2-1; CDR3nt: TGTGCCAGCAGCAACCCGGCGGGCAGGCCCCGAAGGAACTACAATGAGCAGTTCTTC; CDR3aa: CASSNPAGRPRRNYNEQFF
v_gene: TRBV6-1; len: 18; abundance: -; d_gene: TRBD1; j_gene: TRBJ2-7; CDR3nt: TGTGCCAGCAGTGAAGCCAAGACCTCCGGGACAGAGCCCTACGAGCAGTACTTC; CDR3aa: CASSEAKTSGTEPYEQYF
v_gene: TRBV18; len: 14; abundance: -; d_gene: -; j_gene: TRBJ1-2; CDR3nt: TGTGCCAGCTCACCAGATCAGGGCGCATATGGCTACACCTTC; CDR3aa: CASSPDQGAYGYTF
v_gene: TRBV5-6; len: 14; abundance: -; d_gene: -; j_gene: TRBJ2-1; CDR3nt: TGTGCCAGCAGCTCGGCAGGGAGGAGGAATGAGCAGTTCTTC; CDR3aa: CASSSAGRRNEQFF
v_gene: TRBV2; len: 17; abundance: once; d_gene: TRBD2; j_gene: TRBJ2-7; CDR3nt: TGTGCCAGCAGGAGTTCGCTAGCGGGAAGGGTTGGCCACGAGCAGTACTTC; CDR3aa: CASRSSLAGRVGHEQYF
v_gene: TRBV10-1; len: 17; abundance: -; d_gene: TRBD1; j_gene: TRBJ2-6; CDR3nt: TGCGCCAGCAGTGAGATCGGGACAGGTTCTGGGGCCAACGTCCTGACTTTC; CDR3aa: CASSEIGTGSGANVLTF
v_gene: TRBV27; len: 13; abundance: -; d_gene: -; j_gene: TRBJ1-2; CDR3nt: TGTGCCAGCAGCAAAAACAGGGAAGTTGGCTACACCTTC; CDR3aa: CASSKNREVGYTF
v_gene: TRBV9; len: 12; abundance: -; d_gene: TRBD2; j_gene: TRBJ2-7; CDR3nt: TGTGCCACTTGGGGGGGAACCTACGAGCAGTACTTC; CDR3aa: CATWGGTYEQYF
v_gene: TRBV6-1; len: 14; abundance: -; d_gene: TRBD2; j_gene: TRBJ2-3; CDR3nt: TGTGCCAGCAGGATGCTAGCGGGACCAGATACGCAGTATTTT; CDR3aa: CASRMLAGPDTQYF
v_gene: TRBV30; len: 13; abundance: -; d_gene: -; j_gene: TRBJ2-6; CDR3nt: TGTGCCTGGAGTGTACCAGGCCCGGGAGTCCTGACTTTC; CDR3aa: CAWSVPGPGVLTF
v_gene: TRBV7-9; len: 13; abundance: once; d_gene: TRBD1; j_gene: TRBJ1-1; CDR3nt: TGTGCCAGCAGCAACTACAGGGGCTATGAAGCTTTCTTT; CDR3aa: CASSNYRGYEAFF
v_gene: TRBV19; len: 17; abundance: -; d_gene: TRBD1; j_gene: TRBJ1-5; CDR3nt: TGTGCCACCACGAGGGACAGGGGGCGCGTGGGCAATCAGCCCCAGCATTTT; CDR3aa: CATTRDRGRVGNQPQHF
v_gene: TRBV6-5; len: 13; abundance: once; d_gene: -; j_gene: TRBJ2-5; CDR3nt: TGTGCCAGCAGTTATTTGGCTCAAGAGACCCAGTACTTC; CDR3aa: CASSYLAQETQYF
v_gene: TRBV19; len: 16; abundance: -; d_gene: TRBD2; j_gene: TRBJ2-7; CDR3nt: TGTGCCAGTAGTACCGGGACTAGCGGGAGGGGCTACGAGCAGTACTTC; CDR3aa: CASSTGTSGRGYEQYF
v_gene: TRBV7-6; len: 15; abundance: -; d_gene: TRBD1; j_gene: TRBJ2-1; CDR3nt: TGTGCCAGCAGCTTACAAGGGACAGGGGGGAATGAGCAGTTCTTC; CDR3aa: CASSLQGTGGNEQFF
v_gene: TRBV19; len: 12; abundance: once; d_gene: -; j_gene: TRBJ2-7; CDR3nt: TGTGCCAGTAGAAAACAGGGACACGAGCAGTACTTC; CDR3aa: CASRKQGHEQYF
v_gene: TRBV7-9; len: 15; abundance: -; d_gene: -; j_gene: TRBJ1-4; CDR3nt: TGTGCCACCCAACCGGCGGAGGGCCCTAATGAAAAACTGTTTTTT; CDR3aa: CATQPAEGPNEKLFF
v_gene: TRBV2; len: 15; abundance: -; d_gene: TRBD2; j_gene: TRBJ2-7; CDR3nt: TGTGCCAGCAGGAAGGAGCTAGCGGAGACCTACGAGCAGTACTTC; CDR3aa: CASRKELAETYEQYF
v_gene: TRBV10-3; len: 12; abundance: once; d_gene: TRBD2; j_gene: TRBJ2-7; CDR3nt: TGTGCCATCACGCGGGGGGACTACGAGCAGTACTTC; CDR3aa: CAITRGDYEQYF
v_gene: TRBV7-9; len: 15; abundance: -; d_gene: TRBD1; j_gene: TRBJ2-7; CDR3nt: TGTGCCAGCAGCTCTGACAGGGCCCTACTCTACGAGCAGTACTTC; CDR3aa: CASSSDRALLYEQYF
v_gene: TRBV29-1; len: 14; abundance: -; d_gene: -; j_gene: TRBJ2-7; CDR3nt: TGCAGCGTTGTGCGGTCAGACTCGACCTACGAGCAGTACTTC; CDR3aa: CSVVRSDSTYEQYF
v_gene: TRBV29-1; len: 16; abundance: -; d_gene: TRBD2; j_gene: TRBJ2-7; CDR3nt: TGCAGCGTTGAAGGAGCGGGAGGGAGCCAAGACTACGAGCAGTACTTC; CDR3aa: CSVEGAGGSQDYEQYF